A selection of T cell receptor beta chains follows, all from one sample in a study of cytomegalovirus exposure and HLA in healthy donors. Produced via immunoSEQ multiplex PCR; TCRdb's table is partial and in-frame only. The data contain some 190,000 clones, 81% of them singletons. The sample taken for sequencing was PBMCs. The receptor source for this set is a man aged 18 to 30 in good health and CMV-seronegative. The CDR3 runs from the conserved cysteine through the conserved F or W. D genes are given only for firm matches. Where a row states a size, it is once, few, many or the class of an expanded clone; other rows omit it.

j_call v_call d_call clone_size cdr3_nt cdr3_aa
TRBJ1-6 TRBV28 TRBD1 NA TGTGCCAGCAGCCCAGGGGGCCCAAATTCACCCCTCCACTTT CASSPGGPNSPLHF
TRBJ2-1 TRBV13 TRBD2 NA TGTGCCAGCAGCTCTAGGACTAGCGGGGGGGCCAGCTCCTACAATGAGCAGTTCTTC CASSSRTSGGASSYNEQFF
TRBJ2-7 TRBV29-1 TRBD1 NA TGCAGCGCTTTAAGACAGGGGGCAACCTACGAGCAGTACTTC CSALRQGATYEQYF
TRBJ1-5 TRBV28 TRBD1 NA TGTGCCAGCAGAACAGGGGTTACCCGTCAGCCCCAGCATTTT CASRTGVTRQPQHF
TRBJ2-7 TRBV19 NA NA TGTGCCAGTAGTTCCAGATCCTCTTGGGAGCAGTACTTC CASSSRSSWEQYF
TRBJ2-1 TRBV4-2 NA NA TGTGCCAGCAGCCAAGACGGGACTTCCTACAATGAGCAGTTCTTC CASSQDGTSYNEQFF
TRBJ2-1 TRBV11-3 NA NA TGTGCCAGCAGCACCCAAACGGTCGGTGAGCAGTTCTTC CASSTQTVGEQFF
TRBJ2-7 TRBV5-6 TRBD1 NA TGTGCCAGCAGCCCCGACAGGGGGAGGTACGAGCAGTACTTC CASSPDRGRYEQYF
TRBJ2-3 TRBV4-3 NA NA TGCGCCAGCAGCCAAGATCTCGGGGTGGCGGGACGGGTTCATGGTGCGGATACGCAGTATTTT CASSQDLGVAGRVHGADTQYF
TRBJ2-1 TRBV27 TRBD2 NA TGTGCCAGCGGAATTAGGCGGGGACTAGCGGGAGTTAATGAGCAGTTCTTC CASGIRRGLAGVNEQFF
TRBJ1-5 TRBV5-5 NA once TGTGCCAGCAGCTTTGGAGATTATAGCAATCAGCCCCAGCATTTT CASSFGDYSNQPQHF
TRBJ1-3 TRBV5-1 NA NA TGCGCCAGCAGCTTGGGCCGGGGGGTTGGAAACACCATATATTTT CASSLGRGVGNTIYF
TRBJ2-2 TRBV7-6 TRBD2 few TGTGCCAGCAGCTTATGGGTAGCGGGAGGCGGGGAGCTGTTTTTT CASSLWVAGGGELFF
TRBJ1-6 TRBV6-6 TRBD1 NA TGTGCCAGCAGTTACGGGACAGGGGGCGCGGATTCACCCCTCCACTTT CASSYGTGGADSPLHF
TRBJ1-2 TRBV9 NA NA TGTGCCAGCAGCGTAGAGGCCAGGGCGATGAATGGCTACACCTTC CASSVEARAMNGYTF
TRBJ1-1 TRBV4-1 TRBD1 NA TGCGCCACCCAGGGACAGGGGAACACTGAAGCTTTCTTT CATQGQGNTEAFF
TRBJ2-2 TRBV14 TRBD2 once TGTGCCAGCAGCCCGGGACTAGCTAACACCGGGGAGCTGTTTTTT CASSPGLANTGELFF
TRBJ2-1 TRBV30 TRBD2 NA TGTGCCTGGAGTAAGCTAGCGGGAGTTTTCTCACCCTACAATGAGCAGTTCTTC CAWSKLAGVFSPYNEQFF
TRBJ2-3 TRBV9 NA NA TGTGCCAGCAGCGCCCAGAACACAGATACGCAGTATTTT CASSAQNTDTQYF
TRBJ1-1 TRBV6-5 TRBD1 NA TGTGCCAGCAGGGCCCGACAGGGTTCCACTGAAGCTTTCTTT CASRARQGSTEAFF
TRBJ2-7 TRBV7-9 NA NA TGTGCCAGCAGCTTGGACTGGGGATCCTACGAGCAGTACTTC CASSLDWGSYEQYF
TRBJ1-1 TRBV23-1 NA NA TGCGCCAGCAACCGGTGGGCGAACACTGAAGCTTTCTTT CASNRWANTEAFF
TRBJ1-1 TRBV25-1 NA NA TGTGCCAGCAGTGAAACCAGAGGGGGTGTGAACACTGAAGCTTTCTTT CASSETRGGVNTEAFF
TRBJ2-1 TRBV6-4 TRBD1 NA TGTGCCAGCAGTAAGGGACAGGGGGATGGGTCCTACAATGAGCAGTTCTTC CASSKGQGDGSYNEQFF
TRBJ2-5 TRBV7-2 TRBD1 NA TGTGCCAGCAGCCAAACAGGGGGCCTATTATTAGAGACCCAGTACTTC CASSQTGGLLLETQYF
TRBJ2-1 TRBV4-3 TRBD1 once TGCGCCAGCAGCCAAGATTGGGACAGGGACAATGAGCAGTTCTTC CASSQDWDRDNEQFF
TRBJ1-4 TRBV6-1 NA NA TGTGCCAGCAGTAAAGGGAGTGCAACTAATGAAAAACTGTTTTTT CASSKGSATNEKLFF
TRBJ1-3 TRBV7-9 TRBD1 NA TGTGCCAGCAGCTTAACACAGGGGGCATCAGGAAACACCATATATTTT CASSLTQGASGNTIYF
TRBJ1-1 TRBV9 TRBD1 once TGTGCCAGCAGCGTAGACAGGGGGGGCACTGAAGCTTTCTTT CASSVDRGGTEAFF